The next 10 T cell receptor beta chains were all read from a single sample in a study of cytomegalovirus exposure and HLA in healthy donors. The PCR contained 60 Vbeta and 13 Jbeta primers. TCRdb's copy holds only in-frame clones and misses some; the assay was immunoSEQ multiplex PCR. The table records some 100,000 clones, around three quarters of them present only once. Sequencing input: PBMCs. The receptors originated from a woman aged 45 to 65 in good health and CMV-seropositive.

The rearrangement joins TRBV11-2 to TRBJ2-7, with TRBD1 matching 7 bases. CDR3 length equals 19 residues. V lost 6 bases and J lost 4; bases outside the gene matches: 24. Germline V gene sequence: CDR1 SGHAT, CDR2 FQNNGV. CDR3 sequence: CASRKLTGDRRPSNYEQYF. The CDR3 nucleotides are TGTGCCAGCAGAAAATTAACAGGGGACCGGCGACCCAGCAATTACGAGCAGTACTTC.

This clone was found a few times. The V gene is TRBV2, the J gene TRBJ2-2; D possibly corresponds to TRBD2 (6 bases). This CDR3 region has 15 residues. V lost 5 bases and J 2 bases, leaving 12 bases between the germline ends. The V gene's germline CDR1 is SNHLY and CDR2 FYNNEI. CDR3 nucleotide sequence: TGTGCCAGCAGTTACGGGACTTCCAACACCGGGGAGCTGTTTTTT. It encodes CASSYGTSNTGELFF.

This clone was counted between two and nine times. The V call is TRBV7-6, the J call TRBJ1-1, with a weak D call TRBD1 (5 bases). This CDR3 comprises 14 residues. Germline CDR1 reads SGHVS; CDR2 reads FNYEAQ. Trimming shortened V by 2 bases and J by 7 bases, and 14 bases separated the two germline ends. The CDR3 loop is CASSLTGVGGEAFF. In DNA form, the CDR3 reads TGTGCCAGCAGCTTAACGGGGGTAGGCGGTGAAGCTTTCTTT. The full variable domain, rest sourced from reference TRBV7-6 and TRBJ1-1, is GAGVSQSPRYKVTKRGQDVALRCDPISGHVSLYWYRQALGQGPEFLTYFNYEAQQDKSGLPNDRFSAERPEGSISTLTIQRTEQRDSAMYRCASSLTGVGGEAFFGQGTRLTVV.

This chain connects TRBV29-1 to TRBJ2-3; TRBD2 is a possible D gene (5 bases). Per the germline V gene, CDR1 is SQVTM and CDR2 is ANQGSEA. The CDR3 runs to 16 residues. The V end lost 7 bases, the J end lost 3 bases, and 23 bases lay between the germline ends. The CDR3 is CSARLREGIRTDTQYF. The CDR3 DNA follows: TGCAGCGCCCGCCTTCGAGAGGGAATTAGGACAGATACGCAGTATTTT.

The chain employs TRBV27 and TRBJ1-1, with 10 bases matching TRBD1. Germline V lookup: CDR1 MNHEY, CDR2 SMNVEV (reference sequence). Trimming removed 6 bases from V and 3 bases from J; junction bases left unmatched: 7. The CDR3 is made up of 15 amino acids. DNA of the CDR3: TGTGCCAGCAGCCCGAGGGACAGGGGTTACACTGAAGCTTTCTTT. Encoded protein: CASSPRDRGYTEAFF.

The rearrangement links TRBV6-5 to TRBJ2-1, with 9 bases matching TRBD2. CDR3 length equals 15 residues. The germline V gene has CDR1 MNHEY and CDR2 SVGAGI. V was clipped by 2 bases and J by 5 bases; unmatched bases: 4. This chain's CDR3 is CASSYVAGEHNEQFF. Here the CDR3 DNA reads TGTGCCAGCAGTTACGTAGCGGGGGAACACAATGAGCAGTTCTTC.

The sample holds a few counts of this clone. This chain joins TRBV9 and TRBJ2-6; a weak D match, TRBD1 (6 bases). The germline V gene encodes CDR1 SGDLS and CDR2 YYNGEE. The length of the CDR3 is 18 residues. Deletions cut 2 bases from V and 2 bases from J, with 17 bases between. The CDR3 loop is CASSVETGILAGANVLTF. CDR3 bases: TGTGCCAGCAGCGTCGAGACAGGTATTCTGGCTGGGGCCAACGTCCTGACTTTC. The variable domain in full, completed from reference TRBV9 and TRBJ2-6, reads DSGVTQTPKHLITATGQRVTLRCSPRSGDLSVYWYQQSLDQGLQFLIQYYNGEERAKGNILERFSAQQFPDLHSELNLSSLELGDSALYFCASSVETGILAGANVLTFGAGSRLTVL.

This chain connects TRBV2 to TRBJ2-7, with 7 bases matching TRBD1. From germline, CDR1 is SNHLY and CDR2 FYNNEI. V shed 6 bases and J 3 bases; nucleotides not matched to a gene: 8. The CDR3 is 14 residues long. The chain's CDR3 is CASSDGQVGYEQYF. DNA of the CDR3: TGTGCCAGCAGCGACGGACAGGTTGGCTACGAGCAGTACTTC.

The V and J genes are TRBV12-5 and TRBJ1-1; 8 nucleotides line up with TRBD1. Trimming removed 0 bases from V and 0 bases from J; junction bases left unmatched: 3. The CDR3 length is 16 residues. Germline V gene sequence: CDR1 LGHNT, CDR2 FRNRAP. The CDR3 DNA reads TGTGCTAGTGGTTTGGTTGCGGGACAGGTGAACACTGAAGCTTTCTTT. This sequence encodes CASGLVAGQVNTEAFF.

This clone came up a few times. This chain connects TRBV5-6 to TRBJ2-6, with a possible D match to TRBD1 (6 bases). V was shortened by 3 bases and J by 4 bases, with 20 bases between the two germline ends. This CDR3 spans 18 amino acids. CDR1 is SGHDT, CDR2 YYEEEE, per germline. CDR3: CASSWVGDISSGANVLTF. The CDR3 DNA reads TGTGCCAGCAGCTGGGTAGGGGACATCTCCTCGGGGGCCAACGTCCTGACTTTC.